This paragraph reports one TCR beta chain. What this receptor recognizes is not known. Qualities for individual bases were not recorded, and no much larger clone is one base off. These data originate in a study of blood T cell repertoires in COVID-19 (dated by TCRdb to 2020 to 2022). A note on the overall study: Samples from collaborators originated in the United States, Italy and Spain and spanned both the acute and convalescent phases of COVID-19. The samples were drawn from the first 160 participants of the ongoing ImmuneRACE study and from 1,254 subjects provided by 6 global collaborators. Where available, HLA class I and class II types were obtained from metadata supplied by the sample provider rather than from assay-based typing. The dataset comprised deeply sampled blood TCRbeta repertoires from subjects exposed to, actively infected with, or recovered from COVID-19. A freely available public database, intended as a resource for researchers studying the immune response to SARS-CoV-2, is where the repertoires were released. Sample metadata almost always included a de-identified subject ID, COVID-19 status, age in years and sex. The material from the prospective study consisted of cDNA or gDNA derived from T cells, B-cell-depleted T cells, or PBMCs. What the work shows at the level of the full study, not this receptor alone: Clinical and demographic metadata were provided uncurated, with the amount varying by source and participant.

Each collaborating institution followed its own protocols to collect whole blood in K2EDTA tubes. Collaborator samples were shipped for TCRbeta analysis as frozen whole blood, isolated PBMCs, or DNA extracted from either sample type. TCRbeta CDR3 regions were amplified from genomic DNA by means of the immunoSEQ Assay, a bias-controlled multiplex PCR. As for the authors' bioinformatics: The number of nucleated cells in each sample was estimated from the amplification of reference gene primers within the assay. Sequence reads were collapsed and filtered to measure the absolute abundance of every unique TCRbeta CDR3 rearrangement. For each sample, productive Simpson clonality was calculated as the square root of Simpson's diversity index over productive rearrangements. The table comes from immuneACCESS by way of TCRdb, which keeps in-frame sequences with V and J called. Part of the clones is missing from these tables; in studies checked, under half for an unresolved V gene and the rest for unknown reasons. That table is the source of V, J and clone size, and D and trimming were worked out from the DNA. The sample data list more than 45,000 clones, and 70% to 90% of these were observed just once. The top ten constitute approximately 15% of the sample.

The sequence was collected from an older man with acute or convalescent COVID-19. The sample taken for sequencing was peripheral blood.

The CDR3 region reads CASSYTKGLLGEQFF. The DNA is TGTGCCAGCAGTTACACTAAGGGACTGTTGGGTGAGCAGTTCTTC. The chain was built from TRBV6-5 and TRBJ2-1, and the D gene may be TRBD2, 6 bases matching. CDR1 and CDR2, looked up from the germline V gene, are MNHEY and SVGAGI. The CDR3 runs 15 amino acids, cysteine and phenylalanine included. Only CDR3 DNA is held: 45 bases, read in frame from base 1. Trimming takes 2 bases from V and 9 bases from J, and the germline ends sit 17 bases apart.